This T cell receptor beta chain was found in a study of PD-1 blockade in classical Hodgkin lymphoma. Germline assignment: CDR1 MNHEY and CDR2 SVGAGI. The CDR3 is 13 amino acids. J was trimmed by 7 bases and V by 6 bases; bases with no gene match: 5. Some clones are missing from TCRdb's copy, which holds only in-frame ones; the method was immunoSEQ multiplex PCR. This table holds about 13,000 clones, around 80% found once. Every patient relapsed after autologous stem cell transplantation, and brentuximab vedotin exposure varied. A word on this clone: What it binds is unknown.

Study outcomes and limitations: By C4D1, diversity of CD4+ TCRs had risen significantly, whereas that of CD8+ TCRs had not.

The genes are TRBV6-5 and TRBJ2-4, with 8 bases aligning to TRBD1. This specimen consisted of peripheral blood mononuclear cells (PBMCs), obtained at baseline. The receptor was isolated from a human donor with classical Hodgkin lymphoma. The CDR3 DNA sequence: TGTGCCAGCAGCTTGACAGGGGAGAACATTCAGTACTTC. This codes for CASSLTGENIQYF.